The present T cell receptor (beta chain) was sequenced within a study of T cells after yellow fever vaccination (dated by TCRdb to the late 2010s). Background on the whole study: The SMART-Seq v4 Ultra Low Input RNA kit was used to prepare libraries from fractions with low cell numbers. Bulk TCR alpha and beta repertoires were sequenced longitudinally to track T-cell clones before and after primary and booster YFV17D yellow fever vaccination. Two healthy male donors, one aged 18 to 30 and one aged 30 to 40 years, were included in the cohort. Blood samples were taken at several timepoints before and after primary and secondary immunization, and bulk PBMC replicates and cell subsets were isolated.

There are a few counts of this clonotype. Its antigen target is currently unknown. Per-base qualities were not stored, and no clone one base away is much larger. TCR cDNA was synthesized by 5'RACE template switching, through which a universal primer site and unique molecular identifiers were introduced. Priming of cDNA synthesis was performed from both the TCR alpha and TCR beta constant segments. Library amplification involved two PCR steps, and the second step added sample barcodes and sequencing adapters. Sequencing of libraries was done on Illumina HiSeq 2500 (2x100 bp) or NovaSeq (2x150 bp). As for the authors' bioinformatics: MIGEC was used to demultiplex reads and collapse the reads into UMI consensus sequences, and MiXCR was used for V(D)J alignment. Using edgeR on replicate PBMC samples, clonotypes were called vaccine-responding if FDR was below 0.01 and the log2 fold change was above 5 up to day 15. Each bulk clonotype was labeled CD4 or CD8 based on which sequenced repertoire, CD4 or CD8, contained the clonotype at higher abundance. TCRdb took the public reads, trimmed them with fastp at Q25, ran MiXCR for clone calling and kept in-frame beta chains. Records with the same CDR3 protein are collapsed into one entry carrying the most frequent genes and DNA. The V and J calls follow TCRdb's processing rather than the paper's. The sample table holds around 360,000 distinct CDR3 sequences, of which under 14% were seen once. The leading ten clones occupy more than 15% of the sample.

Overall study results and their limits: A small share of clonotypes occurred in both CD4 and CD8 compartments, likely arising from convergent recombination. The secondary T-cell response was weaker than the primary response but faster, peaking on day 5 instead of day 15. Because abundant contaminating clonotypes from the bulk population could be contained in FACS-sorted repertoires, computational filtering was required. After the booster, most of the clones that had expanded following primary vaccination were detected again (almost 98% of CD4 and around 88% of CD8), which suggests that memory was broadly maintained. Only two donors were included in the study, so the extent to which the findings can be generalized is limited.

The sample's treatment or condition label, in plain terms: live attenuated yellow fever vaccine strain. At each blood-draw timepoint, two biological replicates of bulk PBMCs were obtained. PBMCs were isolated from peripheral blood using a standard Ficoll-Paque protocol. RNA was extracted with TriZol from bulk PBMCs, CD4 and CD8 fractions, and dextramer-positive and dextramer-negative fractions. Looking up the germline V gene (reference sequence) yields CDR1 DFQATT and CDR2 SNEGSKA. At the junction V is shortened by 6 bases and J by 0 bases, with 10 bases in between. The CDR3 runs 13 amino acids, cysteine and phenylalanine included. Left in the record is the CDR3 DNA by itself, 39 bases read in frame from the first base.

Sequences were derived from PBMCs, sampled on the day of the first yellow fever vaccination. The chain was built from TRBV20-1 and TRBJ2-3, with no reliable assignment of the D segment. This TCR was recovered from a man between 18 and 29 years old who received the YFV17D yellow fever vaccine. The CDR3 has the sequence CSATDISTDTQYF. The DNA sequence is given as TGCAGTGCCACGGATATCAGCACAGATACGCAGTATTTT.